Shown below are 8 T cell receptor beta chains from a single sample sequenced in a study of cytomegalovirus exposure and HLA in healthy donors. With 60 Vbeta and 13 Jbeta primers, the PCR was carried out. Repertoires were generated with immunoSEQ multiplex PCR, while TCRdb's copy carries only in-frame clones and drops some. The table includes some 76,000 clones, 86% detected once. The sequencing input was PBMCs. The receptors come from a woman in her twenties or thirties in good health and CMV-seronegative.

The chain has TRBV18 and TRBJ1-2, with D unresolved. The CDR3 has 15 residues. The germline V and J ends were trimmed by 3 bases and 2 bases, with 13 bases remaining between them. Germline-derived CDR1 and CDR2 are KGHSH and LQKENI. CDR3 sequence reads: CASSPFEEANYGYTF. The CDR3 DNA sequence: TGTGCCAGCTCACCCTTTGAGGAAGCCAACTATGGCTACACCTTC. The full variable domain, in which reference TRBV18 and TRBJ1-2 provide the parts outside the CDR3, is NAGVMQNPRHLVRRRGQEARLRCSPMKGHSHVYWYRQLPEEGLKFMVYLQKENIIDESGMPKERFSAEFPKEGPSILRIQQVVRGDSAAYFCASSPFEEANYGYTFGSGTRLTVV.

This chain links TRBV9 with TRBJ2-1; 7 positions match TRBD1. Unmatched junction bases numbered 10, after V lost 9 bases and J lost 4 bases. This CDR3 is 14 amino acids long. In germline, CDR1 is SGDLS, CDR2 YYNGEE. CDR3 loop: CATAGTAIYNEQFF. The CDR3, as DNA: TGTGCCACCGCCGGGACAGCGATATACAATGAGCAGTTCTTC.

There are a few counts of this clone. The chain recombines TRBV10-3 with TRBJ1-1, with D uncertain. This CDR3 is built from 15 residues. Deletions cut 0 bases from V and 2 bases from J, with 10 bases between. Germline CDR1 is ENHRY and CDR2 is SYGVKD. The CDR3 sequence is CAISESLQFNTEAFF. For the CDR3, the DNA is TGTGCCATCAGTGAGTCGTTGCAGTTTAACACTGAAGCTTTCTTT.

The CDR3 region has the DNA TGCGCCAGCAGCTTAGGAAGCGGGCCGAGCTCCTACAATGAGCAGTTCTTC. Translation: CASSLGSGPSSYNEQFF. The chain has TRBV5-1 and TRBJ2-1; TRBD2 is a possible D gene (6 bases). Trimming pared 2 bases from V and 0 bases from J, leaving 15 bases between. The CDR3 is made up of 17 amino acids. Germline loops: CDR1 SGHRS, CDR2 YFSETQ. Combining the CDR3 with reference TRBV5-1 and TRBJ2-1 gives the whole variable domain KAGVTQTPRYLIKTRGQQVTLSCSPISGHRSVSWYQQTPGQGLQFLFEYFSETQRNKGNFPGRFSGRQFSNSRSEMNVSTLELGDSALYLCASSLGSGPSSYNEQFFGPGTRLTVL.

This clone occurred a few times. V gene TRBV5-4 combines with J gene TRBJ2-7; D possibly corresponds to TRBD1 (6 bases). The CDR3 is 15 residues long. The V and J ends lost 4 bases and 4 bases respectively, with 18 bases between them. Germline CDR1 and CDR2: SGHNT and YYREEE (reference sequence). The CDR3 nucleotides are TGTGCCAGCAGCCCTCGCCAGGGGACGGCATACGAGCAGTACTTC. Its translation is CASSPRQGTAYEQYF.

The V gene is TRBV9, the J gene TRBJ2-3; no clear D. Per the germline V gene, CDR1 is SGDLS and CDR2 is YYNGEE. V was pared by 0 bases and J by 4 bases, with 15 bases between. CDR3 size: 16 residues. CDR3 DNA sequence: TGTGCCAGCAGCGTAGGGTCTGGTGGCGGAGCAGATACGCAGTATTTT. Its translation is CASSVGSGGGADTQYF.

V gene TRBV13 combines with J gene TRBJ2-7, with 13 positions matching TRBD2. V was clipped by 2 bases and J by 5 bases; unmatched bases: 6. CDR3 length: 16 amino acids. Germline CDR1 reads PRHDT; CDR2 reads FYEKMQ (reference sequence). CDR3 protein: CASSLRGLAGDNEQYF. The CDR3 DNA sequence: TGTGCCAGCAGCTTACGTGGACTAGCGGGAGACAACGAGCAGTACTTC.

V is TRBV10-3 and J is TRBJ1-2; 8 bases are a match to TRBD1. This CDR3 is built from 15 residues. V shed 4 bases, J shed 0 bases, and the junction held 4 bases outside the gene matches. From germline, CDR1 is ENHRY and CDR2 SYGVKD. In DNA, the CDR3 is TGTGCCATCAGTGTGGACAGGGCAGCTAACTATGGCTACACCTTC. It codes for CAISVDRAANYGYTF.